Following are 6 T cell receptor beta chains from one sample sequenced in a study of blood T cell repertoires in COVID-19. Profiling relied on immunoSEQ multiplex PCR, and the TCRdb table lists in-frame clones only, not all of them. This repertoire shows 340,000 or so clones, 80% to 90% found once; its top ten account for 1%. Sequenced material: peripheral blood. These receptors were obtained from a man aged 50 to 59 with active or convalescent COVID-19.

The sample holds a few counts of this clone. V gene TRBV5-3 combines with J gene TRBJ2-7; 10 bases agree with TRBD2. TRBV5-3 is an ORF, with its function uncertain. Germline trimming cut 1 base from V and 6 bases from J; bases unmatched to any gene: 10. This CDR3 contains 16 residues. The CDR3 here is CARSLKRSGGAREQYF. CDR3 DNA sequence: TGTGCCAGAAGCTTGAAGAGGAGCGGGGGGGCCCGCGAGCAGTACTTC.

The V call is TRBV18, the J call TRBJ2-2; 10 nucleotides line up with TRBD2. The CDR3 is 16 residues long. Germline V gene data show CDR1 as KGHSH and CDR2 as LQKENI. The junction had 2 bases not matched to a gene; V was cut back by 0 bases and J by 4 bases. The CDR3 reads CASSPPGLATTGELFF. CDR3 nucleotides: TGTGCCAGCTCACCACCGGGACTAGCGACCACCGGGGAGCTGTTTTTT.

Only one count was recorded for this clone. The CDR3 sequence: CASSYSRQGGGSPLHF. In DNA form, the CDR3 reads TGTGCCAGCAGTTACTCAAGGCAGGGAGGCGGTTCACCCCTCCACTTT. The chain recombines TRBV6-5 with TRBJ1-6; a possible D gene is TRBD1 (5 bases). The germline V gene encodes CDR1 MNHEY and CDR2 SVGAGI. V was cut by 0 bases and J by 9 bases, with 15 bases left in between. The CDR3 sequence is 16 residues long.

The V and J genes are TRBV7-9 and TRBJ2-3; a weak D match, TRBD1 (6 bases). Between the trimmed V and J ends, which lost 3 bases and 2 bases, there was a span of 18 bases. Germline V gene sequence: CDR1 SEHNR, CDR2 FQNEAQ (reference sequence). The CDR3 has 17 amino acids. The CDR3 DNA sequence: TGTGCCAGCAGCTTTGCGACAGGTTTATCCAACACAGATACGCAGTATTTT. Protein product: CASSFATGLSNTDTQYF.

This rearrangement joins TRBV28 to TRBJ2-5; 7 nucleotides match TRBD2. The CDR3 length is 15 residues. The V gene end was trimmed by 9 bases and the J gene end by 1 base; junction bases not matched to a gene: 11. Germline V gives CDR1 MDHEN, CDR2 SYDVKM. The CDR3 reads CASRGELVSQETQYF. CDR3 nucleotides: TGTGCCAGTCGGGGGGAGCTAGTATCCCAAGAGACCCAGTACTTC.

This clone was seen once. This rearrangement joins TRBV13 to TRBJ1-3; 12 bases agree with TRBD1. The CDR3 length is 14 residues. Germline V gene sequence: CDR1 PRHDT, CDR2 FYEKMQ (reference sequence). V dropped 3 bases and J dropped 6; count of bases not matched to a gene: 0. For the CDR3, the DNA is TGTGCCAGCAGCTTGGGACAGGGGGCAAACACCATATATTTT. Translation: CASSLGQGANTIYF.